The 13 T cell receptor beta chains below all came from one sample that was sequenced in a study of monozygotic twins with inflammatory bowel disease. From its re-call of the 5' RACE reads, TCRdb lists each CDR3 protein once, without DNA. The sample data list roughly 330,000 distinct CDR3 sequences. Sequences were obtained from blood. These receptors all come from a human donor with ulcerative colitis or Crohn's disease, or a healthy co-twin of an affected twin (not recorded which).

The genes are TRBV7-9 and TRBJ1-1. Looked up from germline, CDR1 is SEHNR and CDR2 is FQNEAQ (reference sequence). The CDR3 spans 12 residues. CDR3 in amino acids: CASSLGNREAFF.

This chain uses TRBV21-1 with TRBJ1-6; with no DNA, the TCRdb D assignment of TRBD1 cannot be verified. TRBV21-1 is labeled a pseudogene. CDR3 length: 17 amino acids. This chain's CDR3 is CASRIDRGSSYNSPLHF.

The chain links TRBV24-1 to TRBJ1-5. CDR1 is KGHDR and CDR2 is SFDVKD in the germline V gene. The CDR3 runs to 16 residues. The CDR3 spells CATSDSVRGGNQPQHF.

The chain combines TRBV9 with TRBJ1-1; TCRdb proposes TRBD1, but this gene call is untestable without DNA. CDR3 size: 17 residues. The V gene's germline CDR1 is SGDLS and CDR2 YYNGEE. CDR3 in amino acids: CASSAQDTPGVGTEAFF.

J is TRBJ2-2 and V is TRBV11-2; as DNA is missing, the TRBD1 call by TCRdb cannot be tested. The germline V gene has CDR1 SGHAT and CDR2 FQNNGV. The CDR3 extends over 17 amino acids. The CDR3 loop reads CASSLEATGTRTGELFF.

The rearrangement uses TRBV12-3 or TRBV12-4 and TRBJ1-5. The CDR3 has 13 amino acids. CDR3 protein: CASSLVESQPQHF.

The V and J genes are TRBV28 and TRBJ1-2; absent DNA, TCRdb's TRBD1 call cannot be checked. The V gene's germline CDR1 is MDHEN and CDR2 SYDVKM. The CDR3 runs 13 residues. The CDR3 protein is CASSFQGTYGYTF.

The V gene is TRBV3-1, the J gene TRBJ2-7; with no DNA, the TCRdb D assignment of TRBD1 cannot be verified. Germline CDR1 LGHDT, CDR2 YNNKEL (reference sequence). The CDR3 is 16 amino acids. CDR3 sequence: CASSPVGPGQGTEQYF.

This chain uses TRBV4-1 with TRBJ2-1; TCRdb's D gene call, TRBD2, goes unchecked for lack of DNA. Germline V lookup: CDR1 MGHRA, CDR2 YSYEKL. The CDR3 has 17 residues. The CDR3 region is CASSHNRDSLTYNEQFF.

The genes are TRBV19 and TRBJ1-1; TCRdb names TRBD1, which stays unverified in the absence of DNA. This CDR3 has 14 residues. Germline loops: CDR1 LNHDA, CDR2 SQIVND (reference sequence). The CDR3 sequence: CASSRGIWGTEAFF.

The rearrangement joins TRBV7-2 to TRBJ1-1; checking the TCRdb D call of TRBD1 is not possible without DNA. This CDR3 has 15 amino acids. The V gene's germline CDR1 is SGHTA and CDR2 FQGNSA. CDR3 loop: CASSFMTGVNTEAFF. The full variable domain, with the rest looked up from reference TRBV7-2 and TRBJ1-1, is GAGVSQSPSNKVTEKGKDVELRCDPISGHTALYWYRQSLGQGLEFLIYFQGNSAPDKSGLPSDRFSAERTGGSVSTLTIQRTQQEDSAVYLCASSFMTGVNTEAFFGQGTRLTVV.

The rearrangement uses TRBV28 and TRBJ1-2. The germline gives CDR1 MDHEN, CDR2 SYDVKM. The CDR3 has 13 amino acids. The CDR3 loop is CASSEDTAYGYTF.

This rearrangement joins TRBV20-1 to TRBJ1-6; absent DNA, TCRdb's TRBD1 call cannot be checked. CDR3 size: 14 residues. Germline V gives CDR1 DFQATT, CDR2 SNEGSKA (reference sequence). The CDR3 here is CSARQRQAGRPLHF.